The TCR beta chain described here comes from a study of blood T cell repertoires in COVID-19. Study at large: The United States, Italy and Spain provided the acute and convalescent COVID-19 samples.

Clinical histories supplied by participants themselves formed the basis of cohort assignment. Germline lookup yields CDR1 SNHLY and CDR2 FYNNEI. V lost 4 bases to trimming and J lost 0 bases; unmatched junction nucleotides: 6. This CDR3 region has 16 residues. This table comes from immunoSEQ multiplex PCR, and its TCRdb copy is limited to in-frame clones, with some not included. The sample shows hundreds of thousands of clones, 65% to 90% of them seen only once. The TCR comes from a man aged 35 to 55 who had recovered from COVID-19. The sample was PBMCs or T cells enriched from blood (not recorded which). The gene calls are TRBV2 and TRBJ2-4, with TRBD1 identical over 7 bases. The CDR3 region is CASSATGQLAKNIQYF. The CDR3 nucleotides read TGTGCCAGCAGTGCGACAGGGCAACTAGCCAAAAACATTCAGTACTTC.